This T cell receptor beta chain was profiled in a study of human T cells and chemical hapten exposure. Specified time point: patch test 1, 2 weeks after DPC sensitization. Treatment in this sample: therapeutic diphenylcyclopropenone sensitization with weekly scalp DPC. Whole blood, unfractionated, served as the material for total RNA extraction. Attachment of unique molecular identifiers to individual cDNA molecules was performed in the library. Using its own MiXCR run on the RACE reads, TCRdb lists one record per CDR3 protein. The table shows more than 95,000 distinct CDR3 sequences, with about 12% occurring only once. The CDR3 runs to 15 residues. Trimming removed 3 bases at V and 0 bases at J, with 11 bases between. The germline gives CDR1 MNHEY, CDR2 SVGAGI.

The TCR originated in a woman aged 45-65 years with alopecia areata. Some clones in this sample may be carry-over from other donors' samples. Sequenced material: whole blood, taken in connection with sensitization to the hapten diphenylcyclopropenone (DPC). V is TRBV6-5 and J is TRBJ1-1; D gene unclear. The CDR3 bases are TGTGCCAGCAGTTATGATCGCAGACTGAACACTGAAGCTTTCTTT. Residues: CASSYDRRLNTEAFF.